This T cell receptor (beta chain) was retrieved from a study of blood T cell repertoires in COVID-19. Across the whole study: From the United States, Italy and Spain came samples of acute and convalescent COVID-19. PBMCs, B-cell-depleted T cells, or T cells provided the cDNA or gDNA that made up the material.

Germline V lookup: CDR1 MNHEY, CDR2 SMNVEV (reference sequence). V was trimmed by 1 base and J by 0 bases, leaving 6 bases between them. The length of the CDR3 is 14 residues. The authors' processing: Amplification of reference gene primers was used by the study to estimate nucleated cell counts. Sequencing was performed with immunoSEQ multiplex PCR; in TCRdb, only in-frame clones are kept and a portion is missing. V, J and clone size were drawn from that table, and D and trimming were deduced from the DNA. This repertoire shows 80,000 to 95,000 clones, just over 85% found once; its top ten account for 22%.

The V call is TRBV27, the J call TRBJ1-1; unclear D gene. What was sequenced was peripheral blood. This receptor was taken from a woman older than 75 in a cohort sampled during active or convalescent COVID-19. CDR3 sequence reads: CASSLYSMNTEAFF. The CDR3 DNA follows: TGTGCCAGCAGTTTATACAGCATGAACACTGAAGCTTTCTTT.